A selection of T cell receptor beta chains follows, all from one sample in a study of blood T cell repertoires in COVID-19. TCRdb keeps only in-frame clones here, not all; method: immunoSEQ multiplex PCR. The table records 150,000 to 200,000 clones, about 91% of them present only once. Sequencing used PBMCs or T cells enriched from blood (not recorded which). The receptors derive from a woman between 18 and 29 years old who had recovered from COVID-19. CDR3s include the opening cysteine and the closing phenylalanine or tryptophan. The D gene is left open where the match is weak. Expanded clones get a size class; other rows say once, few or many, or leave the size out.

v_call: TRBV2; clone_size: NA; j_call: TRBJ2-5; d_call: TRBD1; cdr3_nt: TGTGCCAGCAGTGAAGAGGCCGGGGGACAGGGTTTGGAGACCCAGTACTTC; cdr3_aa: CASSEEAGGQGLETQYF
v_call: TRBV19; clone_size: NA; j_call: TRBJ1-5; d_call: NA; cdr3_nt: TGTGCCAGTAGTATCCCGACAGGCGCATATCAGCCCCAGCATTTT; cdr3_aa: CASSIPTGAYQPQHF
v_call: TRBV7-9; clone_size: NA; j_call: TRBJ2-1; d_call: NA; cdr3_nt: TGTGCCAGCAGCCCTAGTGGAACGGGAGATAAAAATGAGCAGTTCTTC; cdr3_aa: CASSPSGTGDKNEQFF
v_call: TRBV6-5; clone_size: NA; j_call: TRBJ2-1; d_call: NA; cdr3_nt: TGTGCCAGCAGTTACCCTAATGAGCAGTTCTTC; cdr3_aa: CASSYPNEQFF
v_call: TRBV10-3; clone_size: NA; j_call: TRBJ1-2; d_call: TRBD1; cdr3_nt: TGTGCCATCAGTTCCGGGACAGTTCATGGCTACACCTTC; cdr3_aa: CAISSGTVHGYTF
v_call: TRBV6-1; clone_size: few; j_call: TRBJ2-3; d_call: NA; cdr3_nt: TGTGCCAGCAGTGAAGGCGCCGGGAACACAGATACGCAGTATTTT; cdr3_aa: CASSEGAGNTDTQYF
v_call: TRBV4-2; clone_size: NA; j_call: TRBJ2-3; d_call: TRBD2; cdr3_nt: TGTGCCAGCAGCCAAGGACTAGCGGGAGTCCCAGATACGCAGTATTTT; cdr3_aa: CASSQGLAGVPDTQYF
v_call: TRBV27; clone_size: NA; j_call: TRBJ1-2; d_call: TRBD1; cdr3_nt: TGTGCCAGCAGTTCAACAGGGGCCTATGGCTACACCTTC; cdr3_aa: CASSSTGAYGYTF
v_call: TRBV27; clone_size: NA; j_call: TRBJ2-6; d_call: TRBD2; cdr3_nt: TGTGCCAGCAGCCCTCTAGCGGGCTCTGGGGCCAACGTCCTGACTTTC; cdr3_aa: CASSPLAGSGANVLTF
v_call: TRBV12-3/TRBV12-4; clone_size: NA; j_call: TRBJ1-2; d_call: NA; cdr3_nt: TGTGCCAGCAGCTCCGACAGGTACGATGGCTACACCTTC; cdr3_aa: CASSSDRYDGYTF
v_call: TRBV2; clone_size: NA; j_call: TRBJ2-7; d_call: NA; cdr3_nt: TGTGCCAGCAGGCACAGGGTAGGGGGACACGAGCAGTACTTC; cdr3_aa: CASRHRVGGHEQYF
v_call: TRBV25-1; clone_size: NA; j_call: TRBJ2-1; d_call: NA; cdr3_nt: TGTGCCAGCAGTGAATTGGGCAGGGGGGCGTACAATGAGCAGTTCTTC; cdr3_aa: CASSELGRGAYNEQFF
v_call: TRBV19; clone_size: NA; j_call: TRBJ2-3; d_call: TRBD2; cdr3_nt: TGTGCCAGTCGACTAGCGGGAGGCACAGATACGCAGTATTTT; cdr3_aa: CASRLAGGTDTQYF
v_call: TRBV7-3; clone_size: NA; j_call: TRBJ2-1; d_call: NA; cdr3_nt: TGTGCCAGCGGGAGCAGCTCCTACAATGAGCAGTTCTTC; cdr3_aa: CASGSSSYNEQFF
v_call: TRBV28; clone_size: NA; j_call: TRBJ2-7; d_call: NA; cdr3_nt: TGTGCCAGCAGTACGGACGGGCGATGGGGGCCCTACGAGCAGTACTTC; cdr3_aa: CASSTDGRWGPYEQYF
v_call: TRBV12-3/TRBV12-4; clone_size: NA; j_call: TRBJ2-7; d_call: NA; cdr3_nt: TGTGCCAGCAGTTTGCTCGGCGAGCAGTACTTC; cdr3_aa: CASSLLGEQYF
v_call: TRBV11-2; clone_size: NA; j_call: TRBJ2-5; d_call: TRBD2; cdr3_nt: TGTGCCAGCAGCTTAAAGTTACCGGGGCTAGCGGGAGTAAGAGAGACCCAGTACTTC; cdr3_aa: CASSLKLPGLAGVRETQYF
v_call: TRBV6-5; clone_size: NA; j_call: TRBJ2-7; d_call: NA; cdr3_nt: TGTGCCAGCAGTCGGACTTCGCTACCCTACGAGCAGTACTTC; cdr3_aa: CASSRTSLPYEQYF
v_call: TRBV18; clone_size: NA; j_call: TRBJ1-1; d_call: NA; cdr3_nt: TGTGCCAGCTCACCACAGGCTGGGAGTAGCACTGAAGCTTTCTTT; cdr3_aa: CASSPQAGSSTEAFF
v_call: TRBV7-6; clone_size: NA; j_call: TRBJ2-5; d_call: TRBD1; cdr3_nt: TGTGCCAGCAGCTTAAGGCCGACAGGGGGGCAAGAGACCCAGTACTTC; cdr3_aa: CASSLRPTGGQETQYF
v_call: TRBV28; clone_size: once; j_call: TRBJ1-2; d_call: NA; cdr3_nt: TGTGCCAGCAGTTTAGGGGGCTCTAACTATGGCTACACCTTC; cdr3_aa: CASSLGGSNYGYTF
v_call: TRBV4-3; clone_size: NA; j_call: TRBJ2-1; d_call: TRBD1; cdr3_nt: TGCGCCAGCAGCCAAGATCTAGGACAGGGGGGGAATGAGCAGTTCTTC; cdr3_aa: CASSQDLGQGGNEQFF
v_call: TRBV5-1; clone_size: NA; j_call: TRBJ2-1; d_call: NA; cdr3_nt: TGCGCCAGCAGCCCCCAGGGGCGGGAGCTGAATGAGCAGTTCTTC; cdr3_aa: CASSPQGRELNEQFF
v_call: TRBV5-4; clone_size: NA; j_call: TRBJ2-2; d_call: TRBD2; cdr3_nt: TGTGCCAGCAGCCCCGCGCGCGGGAGGGCGGACGGGGAGCTGTTTTTT; cdr3_aa: CASSPARGRADGELFF
v_call: TRBV5-1; clone_size: NA; j_call: TRBJ1-1; d_call: NA; cdr3_nt: TGCGCCAGCAGCTTAAGGGGCGCGGAGACTGAAGCTTTCTTT; cdr3_aa: CASSLRGAETEAFF
v_call: TRBV15; clone_size: NA; j_call: TRBJ2-1; d_call: NA; cdr3_nt: TGTGCCACCAGCCCCCCGGGGAGCTCCTACAATGAGCAGTTCTTC; cdr3_aa: CATSPPGSSYNEQFF
v_call: TRBV28; clone_size: NA; j_call: TRBJ2-7; d_call: NA; cdr3_nt: TGTGCCAGCAGTGCCCGGCGTCAGACTTTTTCCTACGAGCAGTACTTC; cdr3_aa: CASSARRQTFSYEQYF
v_call: TRBV5-6; clone_size: NA; j_call: TRBJ2-1; d_call: TRBD2; cdr3_nt: TGTGCCAGCAGACCTGGGGTAGCGGGATCCTACAATGAGCAGTTCTTC; cdr3_aa: CASRPGVAGSYNEQFF
v_call: TRBV27; clone_size: few; j_call: TRBJ1-2; d_call: TRBD1; cdr3_nt: TGTGCCAGCAGCTACCGGAGACAGGGAACTAACTATGGCTACACCTTC; cdr3_aa: CASSYRRQGTNYGYTF
v_call: TRBV19; clone_size: NA; j_call: TRBJ2-7; d_call: NA; cdr3_nt: TGTGCCAGTAGTATCGGGCAGGGGACCTACGAGCAGTACTTC; cdr3_aa: CASSIGQGTYEQYF
v_call: TRBV7-7; clone_size: once; j_call: TRBJ2-7; d_call: TRBD2; cdr3_nt: TGTGCTAGCAGCTTATGGGAGCGGGAGGGCTCCTACGAGCAGTACTTC; cdr3_aa: CASSLWEREGSYEQYF
v_call: TRBV29-1; clone_size: NA; j_call: TRBJ1-2; d_call: NA; cdr3_nt: TGCAGCGTGGGGGGGAATGGCTACACCTTC; cdr3_aa: CSVGGNGYTF
v_call: TRBV2; clone_size: NA; j_call: TRBJ2-5; d_call: NA; cdr3_nt: TGTGCCACCTCCTTTCAAGAGACCCAGTACTTC; cdr3_aa: CATSFQETQYF
v_call: TRBV28; clone_size: NA; j_call: TRBJ2-2; d_call: NA; cdr3_nt: TGTGCCAGCAGTTTAGGTGGAGCCGCACGGGCCGGGGAGCTGTTTTTT; cdr3_aa: CASSLGGAARAGELFF
v_call: TRBV5-1; clone_size: NA; j_call: TRBJ1-6; d_call: NA; cdr3_nt: TGCGCCAGCACCTCTTCCCCGGGTTCACCCCTCCACTTT; cdr3_aa: CASTSSPGSPLHF
v_call: TRBV28; clone_size: NA; j_call: TRBJ2-7; d_call: TRBD2; cdr3_nt: TGTGTCGTAGCGGGAGCGACCTACGAGCAGTACTTC; cdr3_aa: CVVAGATYEQYF
v_call: TRBV4-3; clone_size: NA; j_call: TRBJ2-7; d_call: NA; cdr3_nt: TGCGCCAGCAGCCAAGAACGGCAGGGAGGCGAGCAGTACTTC; cdr3_aa: CASSQERQGGEQYF
v_call: TRBV11-2; clone_size: NA; j_call: TRBJ1-2; d_call: TRBD1; cdr3_nt: TGTGCCAGCGATGGGAGGGGACAGGGCTATGGCTACACCTTC; cdr3_aa: CASDGRGQGYGYTF
v_call: TRBV27; clone_size: NA; j_call: TRBJ1-6; d_call: NA; cdr3_nt: TGTGCCAGTAACGGGGGGGGTTATTCACCCCTCCACTTT; cdr3_aa: CASNGGGYSPLHF
v_call: TRBV11-1; clone_size: NA; j_call: TRBJ2-1; d_call: TRBD2; cdr3_nt: TGTGCCAGCAGCTTCGGGACTAGTCCCCCCAATGAGCAGTTCTTC; cdr3_aa: CASSFGTSPPNEQFF
v_call: TRBV30; clone_size: NA; j_call: TRBJ1-5; d_call: TRBD1; cdr3_nt: TGTGCCTGGAGTGAGGGGGCGTCCTCGCCCCAGCATTTT; cdr3_aa: CAWSEGASSPQHF
v_call: TRBV7-8; clone_size: once; j_call: TRBJ2-3; d_call: NA; cdr3_nt: TGTGCCAGCAGCCTCCCACTAGTGGCCTCCGCAGATACGCAGTATTTT; cdr3_aa: CASSLPLVASADTQYF